These 27 T cell receptor beta chains were sequenced from one sample in a study of regulatory T cells in long-lasting Graves disease. Time point meaning: newly diagnosed GD, antithyroid drugs for less than 3 months. Extracted RNA from PBMCs served as the source of the TCR library. Sequencing libraries for TCR beta were prepared with iRepertoire HTBI primers and Arm-PCR of CDR3 regions. TCRdb redid the calling of the multiplex PCR reads with MiXCR, one entry per CDR3 protein. The sample includes some 220,000 distinct CDR3 sequences, roughly 19% of them seen just once. These data also formed part of another study, on T cells in Graves' hyperthyroidism and ophthalmopathy.

The material sequenced was peripheral blood mononuclear cells (PBMCs), taken at new diagnosis, from a patient treated with antithyroid drugs. Every receptor here comes from a woman aged 25 to 45 with Graves disease.

This clonotype has at least ten counts. The genes are TRBV6-5 and TRBJ2-6; TRBD1 aligns across 7 bases. Germline V gene lookup returns CDR1 MNHEY and CDR2 SVGAGI. The CDR3 runs 17 residues. Trimming removed 2 bases from V and 3 bases from J; junction bases left unmatched: 7. CDR3 coding DNA: TGTGCCAGCAGTTACGTTCAAACAGGGGATGGGGCCAACGTCCTGACTTTC. The encoded protein is CASSYVQTGDGANVLTF.

This clonotype was observed many times. This chain connects TRBV28 to TRBJ2-3; 9 bases are shared with TRBD2. CDR1 is MDHEN, CDR2 SYDVKM, per germline. This CDR3 comprises 15 residues. V dropped 2 bases and J dropped 4; count of bases not matched to a gene: 4. The CDR3 is CASSLAGGPADTQYF. The CDR3, as DNA: TGTGCCAGCAGTTTAGCGGGGGGGCCAGCAGATACGCAGTATTTT.

Note on this clonotype: Being one base from a much bigger clone, this may be a read error. J is TRBJ1-5 and V is TRBV5-1; 7 positions match TRBD1. CDR1 is SGHRS, CDR2 YFSETQ, per germline. J gave up 4 bases and V 7 bases, and 5 bases lay outside the gene matches. The CDR3 has 13 residues. The CDR3 coding sequence is TGCGCCAGCGGCGCACAGGGGAATCAGCCCCAGCATTTT. Its translation: CASGAQGNQPQHF.

This clonotype was found many times. The CDR3 sequence: CASSSRTAYEQYF. CDR3 DNA sequence: TGTGCCAGCAGTTCCCGGACCGCCTACGAGCAGTACTTC. This chain connects TRBV12-3 or TRBV12-4 to TRBJ2-7; no reliable D call. V shed 4 bases and J shed 2 bases, with 9 bases lying between them. This CDR3 region has 13 residues.

This clonotype was detected ten times or more. V is TRBV2 and J is TRBJ2-5, with TRBD1 matching 8 bases. The CDR3 is 13 amino acids. V was clipped by 7 bases and J by 4 bases; unmatched bases: 5. CDR1 SNHLY and CDR2 FYNNEI come from the germline V gene. The CDR3 here is CASIHRGVETQYF. In nucleotides, the CDR3 is TGTGCCAGCATTCACAGGGGGGTAGAGACCCAGTACTTC.

This clonotype was counted at least ten times. The V call is TRBV6-2 or TRBV6-3, the J call TRBJ1-2; D might be TRBD1 (5 bases). The CDR3 is 13 amino acids. CDR1 and CDR2 (germline): MNHEY, SVGEGT. Trimming took 0 bases from V and 8 from J, leaving 10 bases between them. The CDR3 region has the DNA TGTGCCAGCAGTTACTCGACAGAGGGAGGCTACACCTTC. It codes for CASSYSTEGGYTF.

The chain links TRBV27 to TRBJ2-1; 8 nucleotides match TRBD2. V gave up 2 bases and J gave up 0 bases; unmatched junction bases: 6. This CDR3 spans 17 amino acids. Germline CDR1 is MNHEY and CDR2 is SMNVEV (reference sequence). The CDR3 region has the DNA TGTGCCAGCAGTTTAGAGACCGGGACTAGCTCCTACAATGAGCAGTTCTTC. Residues: CASSLETGTSSYNEQFF.

This clonotype was observed many times. The chain employs TRBV5-5 and TRBJ1-4, with 9 bases that match TRBD1. The V segment lost 2 bases and the J segment 5 bases; nucleotides outside the gene matches: 1. The germline V gene has CDR1 SGHKS and CDR2 YYEKEE (reference sequence). CDR3 length: 14 amino acids. The DNA for the CDR3 is TGTGCCAGCAGCTTCGGACAGGGGAATGAAAAACTGTTTTTT. Translation: CASSFGQGNEKLFF.

This clonotype was picked up many times. The V gene is TRBV2, the J gene TRBJ1-6, with 9 bases lining up with TRBD1. This CDR3 region has 14 residues. V lost 6 bases and J lost 4; bases outside the gene matches: 1. Germline V lookup: CDR1 SNHLY, CDR2 FYNNEI. In nucleotides, the CDR3 is TGTGCCAGCAGGGGACAGGGATATAATTCACCCCTCCACTTT. Protein sequence: CASRGQGYNSPLHF.

This clonotype was counted ten times or more. This chain connects TRBV5-1 to TRBJ2-3; 10 nucleotides match TRBD2. J gave up 4 bases and V 0 bases, and 5 bases lay outside the gene matches. The CDR3 has 16 residues. The germline V gene encodes CDR1 SGHRS and CDR2 YFSETQ. The CDR3 DNA is TGCGCCAGCAGCTTGGCTAGCGGGAGTATAGCAGATACGCAGTATTTT. This translates into CASSLASGSIADTQYF.

This clonotype was detected many times. This chain joins TRBV30 and TRBJ2-7, with D unresolved. The CDR3 length is 12 residues. Germline V gene data show CDR1 as GTSNPN and CDR2 as SVGIG (reference sequence). V was clipped by 5 bases and J by 0 bases, with 8 bases between them. DNA of the CDR3: TGTGCCTGGGGGATAAGCTCCTACGAGCAGTACTTC. Its protein is CAWGISSYEQYF.

The sample holds one count of this clonotype. The chain carries TRBV6-1 and TRBJ1-1; 7 positions match TRBD1. The V gene end was trimmed by 6 bases and the J gene end by 9 bases; junction bases not matched to a gene: 4. The germline V gene has CDR1 MNHNS and CDR2 SASEGT. There are 11 residues in the CDR3. The CDR3 bases are TGTGCCAGCAGCACGACAGGGAAAGCTTTCTTT. Its protein is CASSTTGKAFF.

The rearrangement joins TRBV20-1 to TRBJ1-5; D is possibly TRBD1 (5 bases). The ends were cut back, 4 bases at V and 9 bases at J, with 25 bases in the middle. Germline loops: CDR1 DFQATT, CDR2 SNEGSKA (reference sequence). CDR3 length equals 16 residues. The CDR3 loop is CSAIKRVGLRDRPQHF. CDR3 bases: TGCAGTGCTATTAAAAGGGTAGGACTCCGGGACCGGCCCCAGCATTTT.

V is TRBV2 and J is TRBJ2-5; 12 bases are a match to TRBD1. CDR1 and CDR2 (germline): SNHLY, FYNNEI. V shed 1 base, J shed 5 bases, and the junction held 5 bases outside the gene matches. This CDR3 is 16 amino acids long. CDR3 sequence reads: CASSEVGQGAWETQYF. In DNA form, the CDR3 reads TGTGCCAGCAGTGAAGTGGGACAGGGGGCCTGGGAGACCCAGTACTTC.

This clonotype was detected a few times. This chain uses TRBV7-9 with TRBJ1-2; the D gene is possibly TRBD1 (5 bases). The germline V and J ends were trimmed by 5 bases and 0 bases, with 19 bases remaining between them. CDR1 is SEHNR, CDR2 FQNEAQ, per germline (reference sequence). The CDR3 has 17 amino acids. The DNA for the CDR3 is TGTGCCAGCAGCCCCCGAGCGTCGACAGACACTAACTATGGCTACACCTTC. Its protein is CASSPRASTDTNYGYTF.

This clonotype was observed at least ten times. This chain links TRBV28 with TRBJ1-1; weak D call: TRBD1 (5 bases). Trimming cost V 6 bases and J 9 bases, with 20 bases left between them. CDR1 is MDHEN, CDR2 SYDVKM, per germline. The CDR3 consists of 14 residues. The CDR3 spells CASRPSGAGTQAFF. In DNA, the CDR3 is TGTGCCAGCAGACCATCTGGTGCCGGGACTCAAGCTTTCTTT.

V gene TRBV2 combines with J gene TRBJ1-1; D ambiguous. Deletions cut 3 bases from V and 7 bases from J, with 18 bases between. CDR1 and CDR2 from the germline V gene are SNHLY and FYNNEI. The CDR3 consists of 15 residues. Here the CDR3 DNA reads TGTGCCAGCAGTGAGAGGGAGGTGATGGGTCTTGAAGCTTTCTTT. It yields the protein CASSEREVMGLEAFF.

Many counts were recorded for this clonotype. The gene calls are TRBV7-3 and TRBJ1-6, with unresolved D. This CDR3 is 16 amino acids long. V gave up 2 bases and J gave up 0 bases, with 8 bases separating them. Germline lookup yields CDR1 SGHTA and CDR2 FQGTGA. The CDR3 DNA follows: TGTGCCAGCAGCTTAGCAGCGAGCTCCTATAATTCACCCCTCCACTTT. Translation: CASSLAASSYNSPLHF.

This clonotype was detected ten times or more. The V call is TRBV27, the J call TRBJ1-2; D not certain. The germline V gene encodes CDR1 MNHEY and CDR2 SMNVEV (reference sequence). V lost 1 base, J lost 0 bases, and 9 bases lay in between. The CDR3 is made up of 15 amino acids. Here the CDR3 DNA reads TGTGCCAGCAGTTTATTGGGCGGATCTAACTATGGCTACACCTTC. It is translated as CASSLLGGSNYGYTF.

This clonotype was recorded many times. Just one base apart from a much larger clone, this may be a read error. The chain couples TRBV5-4 to TRBJ1-2; 8 positions agree with TRBD1. The CDR3 is 13 residues long. Germline V gene data show CDR1 as SGHNT and CDR2 as YYREEE (reference sequence). Losses at the gene ends were 4 bases for V and 6 bases for J; bases not matched to a gene: 5. CDR3 region: CASSPGGRDGYTF. The CDR3 coding sequence is TGTGCCAGCAGCCCAGGGGGCAGGGATGGCTACACCTTC.

This clonotype was detected ten times or more. CDR3 sequence reads: CASSLGRLAGGPLSTDTQYF. CDR3 coding DNA: TGTGCCAGCAGTTTGGGGAGGTTAGCGGGGGGACCGCTCTCGACAGATACGCAGTATTTT. J is TRBJ2-3 and V is TRBV12-3 or TRBV12-4, with 10 bases matching TRBD2. The V segment lost 3 bases and the J segment 3 bases; nucleotides outside the gene matches: 18. The CDR3 covers 20 residues.

This clonotype has a count of ten or more. The chain has TRBV6-1 and TRBJ2-7, with 7 positions matching TRBD2. The CDR3 has 16 residues. Germline V CDR1 and CDR2: MNHNS, SASEGT. Trimming took 2 bases from V and 3 from J; bases not matched to a gene: 10. CDR3 protein: CASSENRGDWVYEQYF. The CDR3 coding sequence is TGTGCCAGCAGTGAAAACCGGGGGGATTGGGTCTACGAGCAGTACTTC.

This clonotype was seen at least ten times. J is TRBJ2-1 and V is TRBV12-3 or TRBV12-4; 11 nucleotides match TRBD2. Trimming cost V 5 bases and J 10 bases; bases outside gene matches: 10. CDR3 length: 15 residues. CDR3 loop: CASSISGRAGGEQFF. The CDR3 region has the DNA TGTGCCAGCAGTATTAGCGGGAGGGCCGGAGGCGAGCAGTTCTTC.

The rearrangement uses TRBV2 and TRBJ2-7; tentative D call: TRBD2 (6 bases). Trimming removed 0 bases at V and 0 bases at J, with 12 bases between. This CDR3 has 16 residues. Germline CDR1 is SNHLY and CDR2 is FYNNEI. The CDR3 region is CASSEAGLSSSYEQYF. The DNA for the CDR3 is TGTGCCAGCAGTGAAGCGGGACTCTCTAGCTCCTACGAGCAGTACTTC.

This clonotype was counted many times. V is TRBV2 and J is TRBJ2-5, with 9 bases that match TRBD2. Germline CDR1 reads SNHLY; CDR2 reads FYNNEI. V lost 6 bases to trimming and J lost 4 bases; unmatched junction nucleotides: 9. CDR3 length: 15 amino acids. The CDR3 sequence is CASRGGPAGGETQYF. The CDR3 nucleotides read TGTGCCAGCAGGGGGGGGCCAGCGGGGGGAGAGACCCAGTACTTC.

This clonotype was observed at least ten times. The chain couples TRBV4-1 to TRBJ1-2, with TRBD1 as a possible D gene (5 bases). The CDR3 totals 13 residues. Germline-derived CDR1 and CDR2 are MGHRA and YSYEKL. V lost 0 bases, J lost 5 bases, and 7 bases lay in between. CDR3 protein: CASSQEGDYGYTF. The CDR3 nucleotides read TGCGCCAGCAGCCAAGAGGGGGATTATGGCTACACCTTC.

The chain is built from TRBV11-1 and TRBJ1-3, with a tentative D call TRBD1 (5 bases). CDR1 and CDR2 from the germline V gene are SGHAT and FQDESV (reference sequence). CDR3 length: 16 amino acids. Trimming shortened V by 5 bases and J by 0 bases, and 14 bases separated the two germline ends. The CDR3 loop reads CASSTQGRSSGNTIYF. The CDR3 bases are TGTGCCAGCAGCACCCAGGGACGGAGCTCTGGAAACACCATATATTTT.